The TCR beta chain described here comes from a study of blood T cell repertoires in COVID-19. The age range of participants was 18 to 89 years, with residence in under 30 US areas. Cohort assignment relied on participant-reported clinical history. Sequenced by immunoSEQ multiplex PCR; TCRdb stores in-frame clones only, minus some. The sample has some 290,000 clones, approximately 91% seen once. The TCR originated in a woman in her thirties or forties with acute COVID-19. The specimen sequenced was PBMCs or T cells enriched from blood (not recorded which).

The CDR3 nucleotides read TGTGCCAGCAGCCCCGAATCAGGGCACACTGAAGCTTTCTTT. Its translation is CASSPESGHTEAFF. This chain uses TRBV3-1 (or the pseudogene TRBV3-2) with TRBJ1-1; TRBD1 might be the D (5 bases). V gave up 4 bases and J gave up 3 bases, with 12 bases separating them. The CDR3 covers 14 residues. Per the germline V gene, CDR1 is LGHDT and CDR2 is YNNKEL (reference sequence).